This TCR beta chain is drawn from a study of PD-1 blockade in mismatch repair-deficient tumors. Every patient had mismatch repair deficiency by PCR or immunohistochemistry. In the case of this clone: Other DNA sequences within the sample encode an identical CDR3.

V shed 5 bases and J shed 1 base, with 3 bases lying between them. CDR3 length: 11 amino acids. CDR1 GTSNPN and CDR2 SVGIG come from the germline V gene (reference sequence). Sequencing used immunoSEQ multiplex PCR; TCRdb keeps in-frame clones, though not all of them. The sample yields roughly 79,000 clones, roughly 80% seen once. Sequencing was performed on peripheral blood, taken 44 weeks after starting pembrolizumab. The rearrangement links TRBV30 to TRBJ1-3, with D uncertain. This TCR came from an adult with mismatch repair-deficient cancer. The CDR3 here is CAWSSGNTIYF. CDR3 DNA sequence: TGTGCCTGGTCGTCTGGAAACACCATATATTTT. The full variable domain, its missing parts supplied by reference TRBV30 and TRBJ1-3, is SQTIHQWPATLVQPVGSPLSLECTVEGTSNPNLYWYRQAAGRGLQLLFYSVGIGQISSEVPQNLSASRPQDRQFILSSKKLLLSDSGFYLCAWSSGNTIYFGEGSWLTVV.